This T cell receptor (beta chain) comes out of a study of blood T cell repertoires in COVID-19. Across the whole study: The study drew acute and convalescent COVID-19 samples from the United States, Italy and Spain.

Original processing methods: Reference gene primer amplification gave estimated nucleated cell counts. Clones were read by immunoSEQ multiplex PCR, and TCRdb kept only the in-frame ones, dropping some. The DNA gave D and trimming, while V, J and clone size come from that table. In the table there are 180,000 or so clones, 80% to 90% of which are singletons. Germline loops: CDR1 SGHTA, CDR2 FQGNSA. The V gene lost 5 bases and the J gene lost 1 base, with 15 bases spanning the gap. CDR3 length: 16 amino acids. Patients in Seattle were enrolled during active infection, then followed longitudinally. Sample: peripheral blood. This receptor was obtained from a woman aged 60 to 75 with COVID-19, enrolled during active disease. The chain employs TRBV7-2 and TRBJ1-5; no firm D call. DNA for the CDR3: TGTGCCAGCAGCCCCGGCGGGTCAGAGAGCAATCAGCCCCAGCATTTT. Amino acids: CASSPGGSESNQPQHF.